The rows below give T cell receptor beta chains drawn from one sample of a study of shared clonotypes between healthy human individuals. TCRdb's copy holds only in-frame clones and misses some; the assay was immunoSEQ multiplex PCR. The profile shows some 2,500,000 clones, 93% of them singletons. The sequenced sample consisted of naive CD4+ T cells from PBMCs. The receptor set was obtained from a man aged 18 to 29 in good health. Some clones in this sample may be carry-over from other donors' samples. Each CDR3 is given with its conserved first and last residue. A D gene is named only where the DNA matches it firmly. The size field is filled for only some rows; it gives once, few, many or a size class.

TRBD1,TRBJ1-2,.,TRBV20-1,TGCAGTCGAGACAGGGTCGATGGCTACACCTTC,CSRDRVDGYTF
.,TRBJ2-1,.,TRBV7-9,TGTGCCAGCAGCCTCGCGGCGGGGAATGAGCAGTTCTTC,CASSLAAGNEQFF
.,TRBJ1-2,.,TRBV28,TGTGCCAGCAGTTCACACCCCATTACAGGGTTCGCCTATGGCTACACCTTC,CASSSHPITGFAYGYTF
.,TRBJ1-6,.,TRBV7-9,TGTGCCAGCAGCTTATCGTCGGGAGTAAATTCACCCCTCCACTTT,CASSLSSGVNSPLHF
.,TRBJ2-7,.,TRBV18,TGTGCCAGCTCACCCCGCACAGGGCCCTACGAGCAGTACTTC,CASSPRTGPYEQYF
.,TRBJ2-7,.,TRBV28,TGTGCCAGCAACTACTTCTACGAGCAGTACTTC,CASNYFYEQYF
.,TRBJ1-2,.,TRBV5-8,TGTGCCAGCAGCCCCCATGGACAGCTTAACTATGGCTACACCTTC,CASSPHGQLNYGYTF
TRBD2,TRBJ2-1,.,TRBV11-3,TGTGCCAGCAGCCGGACTAGCGGGACCCCGGAAAGTAATGAGCAGTTCTTC,CASSRTSGTPESNEQFF
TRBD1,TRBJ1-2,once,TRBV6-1,TGTGCCAGCAGCGCGGACAGGACCTCCTATGGCTACACCTTC,CASSADRTSYGYTF
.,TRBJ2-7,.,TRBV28,TGTGCCAGCAGTTCCCGGACACAGGGTATCTACGAGCAGTACTTC,CASSSRTQGIYEQYF
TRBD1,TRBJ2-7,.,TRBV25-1,TGTGCCAGCAGTGAATCGAGAGGTGGACAGGGCTACGAGCAGTACTTC,CASSESRGGQGYEQYF
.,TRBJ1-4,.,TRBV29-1,TGCAGCGCGGTCAGTGCAACTAATGAAAAACTGTTTTTT,CSAVSATNEKLFF
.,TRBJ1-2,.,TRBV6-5,TGTGCCAGCAGCCCGACAGGACGGAGCCACTACACCTTC,CASSPTGRSHYTF
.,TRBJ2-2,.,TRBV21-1,TGTGCCAGCCCCAAAAGCCAACCACGACTAGCGGGAGAGGGCACCGGGGAGCTGTTTTTT,CASPKSQPRLAGEGTGELFF
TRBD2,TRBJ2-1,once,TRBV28,TGTGCCTCGTTGGGGCTAGCGGGAAATGGGTCCTACAATGAGCAGTTCTTC,CASLGLAGNGSYNEQFF
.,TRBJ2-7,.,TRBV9,TGTGCCAGCAGCTCCAGACCGGACGGGAGCTCCTACGAGCAGTACTTC,CASSSRPDGSSYEQYF
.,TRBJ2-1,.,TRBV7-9,TGTGCCAGCAGCTTCCCCGGGACCCGGTACAATGAGCAGTTCTTC,CASSFPGTRYNEQFF
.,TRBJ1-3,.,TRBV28,TGTGCCAGCAGTTTACCCTTCTCCTCTGGAAACACCATATATTTT,CASSLPFSSGNTIYF
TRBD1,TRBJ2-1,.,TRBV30,TGTGCCTGGAGGTCTGGGTACAGGGGAACCTACAATGAGCAGTTCTTC,CAWRSGYRGTYNEQFF
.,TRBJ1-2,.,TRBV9,TGTGCCAGCAGCGTAGTTGAGGTGGGAGGCTTGGGCTACACCTTC,CASSVVEVGGLGYTF
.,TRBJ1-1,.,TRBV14,TGTGCCAGCAGCCAAGGTAGCGGTAGTATGTATACTGAAGCTTTCTTT,CASSQGSGSMYTEAFF
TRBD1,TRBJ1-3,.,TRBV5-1,TGCGCCAGCAGCCTCTCCGGGACAGGGAGCTCTGGAAACACCATATATTTT,CASSLSGTGSSGNTIYF
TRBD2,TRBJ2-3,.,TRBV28,TGTGCCAGCGGAGCCCCCGGGAGGCCCCGGAGGACAGATACGCAGTATTTT,CASGAPGRPRRTDTQYF
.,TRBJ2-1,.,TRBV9,TGTGCCACCAGATCTTCCGGCAATTCCTACAATGAGCAGTTCTTC,CATRSSGNSYNEQFF
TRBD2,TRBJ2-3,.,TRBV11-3,TGTGCCAGCAGCTTAGATGGCGGGAGGGCCATAGATACGCAGTATTTT,CASSLDGGRAIDTQYF
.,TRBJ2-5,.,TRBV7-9,TGTGCCAGCAGTCTTAGCACGTATCAGGACAGTCAACTGGAGCAGTACTTC,CASSLSTYQDSQLEQYF
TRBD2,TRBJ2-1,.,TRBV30,TGTGCCTGGAGTGTACTAGCACGGACTAGCGGGGGAACCTACAATGAGCAGTTCTTC,CAWSVLARTSGGTYNEQFF
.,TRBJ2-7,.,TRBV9,TGTGCCAGCAGCGTACCCCCACTAAACTACGAGCAGTACTTC,CASSVPPLNYEQYF
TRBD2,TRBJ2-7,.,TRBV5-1,TGCGCCAGCAGCCAGAATAGCGGGAGGGCCCTAGAGCAGTACTTC,CASSQNSGRALEQYF
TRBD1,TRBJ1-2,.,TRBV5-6,TGTGCCAGCAGCTTGGCGGGACAGGACTATGGCTACACCTTC,CASSLAGQDYGYTF
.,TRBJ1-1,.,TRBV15,TGTGCCACCAGCTTTTCGACCGGAACTGGTGAAGCTTTCTTT,CATSFSTGTGEAFF
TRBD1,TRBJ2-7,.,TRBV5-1,TGCGCCAGCAGCCGTGCCGACAGGGGGACCTACGAGCAGTACTTC,CASSRADRGTYEQYF
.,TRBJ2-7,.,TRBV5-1,TGCGCCAGCAGCTTGGGCCCGCACACCTCCTACGAGCAGTACTTC,CASSLGPHTSYEQYF
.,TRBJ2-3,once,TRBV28,TGTGCCAGCATCCTAACCATGGGGAGAGATACGCAGTATTTT,CASILTMGRDTQYF
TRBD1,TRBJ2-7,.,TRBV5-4,TGTGCCAGCAGACGGGGGACAGGGGGTTCCGAGCAGTACTTC,CASRRGTGGSEQYF
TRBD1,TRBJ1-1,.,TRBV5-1,TGTGCCAGCAGCATCAGGGACAGGGGGGACACTGAAGCTTTCTTT,CASSIRDRGDTEAFF
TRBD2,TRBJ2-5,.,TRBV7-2,TGTGCCAGCAGGGAAAGCGGGAGTGAGACCCAGTACTTC,CASRESGSETQYF
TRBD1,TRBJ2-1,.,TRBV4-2,TGTGCCAGCAGCCAAGAACCGGGACAGGGAGGGAACAATGAGCAGTTCTTC,CASSQEPGQGGNNEQFF
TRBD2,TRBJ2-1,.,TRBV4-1,TGCGCCAGCAGCCAAATAAGGGGCGGACTAGCGGTCTACAATGAGCAGTTCTTC,CASSQIRGGLAVYNEQFF
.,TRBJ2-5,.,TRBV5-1,TGCGCCAGCAGCTTGGTTGGGGGATGGGTAGAAGAGACCCAGTACTTC,CASSLVGGWVEETQYF
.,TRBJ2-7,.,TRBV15,TGTGCCACCAGCAGTCCGACCGGAGCGAAGTACTTC,CATSSPTGAKYF
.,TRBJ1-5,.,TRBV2,TGTGCCAGCAGTCAGGACGGGGGTGGCAATCAGCCCCAGCATTTT,CASSQDGGGNQPQHF
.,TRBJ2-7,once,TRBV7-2,TGTGCCAGCAGCTTAGGTCCGTCCGGGGCCGACTACGAGCAGTACTTC,CASSLGPSGADYEQYF
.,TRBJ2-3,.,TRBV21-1,TGTGCCAGCAGCAAAGCCAGGGGGCGCCCAGATACGCAGTATTTT,CASSKARGRPDTQYF